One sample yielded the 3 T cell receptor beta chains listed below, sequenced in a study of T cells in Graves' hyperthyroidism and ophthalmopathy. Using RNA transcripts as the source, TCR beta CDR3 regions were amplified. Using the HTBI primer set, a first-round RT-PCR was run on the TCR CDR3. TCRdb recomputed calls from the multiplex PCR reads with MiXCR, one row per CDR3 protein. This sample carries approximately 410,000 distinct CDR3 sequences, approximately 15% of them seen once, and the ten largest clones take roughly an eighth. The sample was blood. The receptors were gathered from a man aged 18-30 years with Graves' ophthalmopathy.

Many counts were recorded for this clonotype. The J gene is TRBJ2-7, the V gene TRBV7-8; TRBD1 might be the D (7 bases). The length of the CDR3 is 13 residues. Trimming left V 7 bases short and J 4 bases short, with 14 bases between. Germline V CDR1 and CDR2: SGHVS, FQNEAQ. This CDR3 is CASKQGEVYEQYF. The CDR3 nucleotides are TGTGCCAGCAAGCAGGGGGAGGTTTACGAGCAGTACTTC.

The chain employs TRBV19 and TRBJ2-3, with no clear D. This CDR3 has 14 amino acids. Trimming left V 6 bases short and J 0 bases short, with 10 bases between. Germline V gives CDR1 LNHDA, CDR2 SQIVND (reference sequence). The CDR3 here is CASRGSLSTDTQYF. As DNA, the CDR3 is TGTGCCAGTAGGGGGTCTCTGAGCACAGATACGCAGTATTTT.

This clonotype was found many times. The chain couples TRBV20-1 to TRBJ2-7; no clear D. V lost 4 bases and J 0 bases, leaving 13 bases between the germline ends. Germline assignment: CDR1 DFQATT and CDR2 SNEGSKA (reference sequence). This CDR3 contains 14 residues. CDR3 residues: CSATKTFLSYEQYF. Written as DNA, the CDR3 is TGCAGTGCTACCAAAACCTTCCTCTCCTACGAGCAGTACTTC.